What follows are 18 T cell receptor beta chains derived from one specimen sequenced in a study of T cells of healthy individuals. TCRdb processed the 5' RACE reads anew with MiXCR; each CDR3 protein has one entry. The sample yields approximately 58,000 distinct CDR3 sequences, under 15% seen once. All receptors come from a human donor in good health.

This clonotype showed up many times. The chain uses TRBV4-3 and TRBJ2-7, with 7 positions matching TRBD1. CDR1 and CDR2 (germline): LGHNA, YSLEER. J was trimmed by 1 base and V by 4 bases; bases with no gene match: 4. This CDR3 is built from 14 residues. The CDR3 is CASSLKTGSYEQYF. CDR3 sequence (DNA): TGCGCCAGCAGCCTAAAGACAGGGTCCTACGAGCAGTACTTC.

To note about this clonotype: A read error may be the cause here, since a much bigger clone is one base away. This chain uses TRBV6-1 with TRBJ2-7; 9 nucleotides agree with TRBD2. Germline CDR1 and CDR2: MNHNS and SASEGT. V lost 1 base and J lost 7; bases outside the gene matches: 11. The CDR3 totals 16 residues. The CDR3 nucleotides read TGTGCCAGCAGTGAAGGTTGGCGGGAGGGCCTGGATGAGCAGTACTTC. Protein sequence: CASSEGWREGLDEQYF.

The V gene is TRBV7-2, the J gene TRBJ2-2, with 11 bases that match TRBD2. The CDR3 is 17 amino acids. The V segment lost 5 bases and the J segment 6 bases; nucleotides outside the gene matches: 11. Germline CDR1 SGHTA, CDR2 FQGNSA. CDR3 coding DNA: TGTGCCAGCAGCCCACCCGGGGTAGCGGGAGGGGCCGGGGAGCTGTTTTTT. This codes for CASSPPGVAGGAGELFF.

This rearrangement joins TRBV20-1 to TRBJ2-7; 7 bases align to TRBD1. Germline trimming cut 5 bases from V and 7 bases from J; bases unmatched to any gene: 14. The germline V gene has CDR1 DFQATT and CDR2 SNEGSKA (reference sequence). The CDR3 loop spans 14 amino acids. Written as DNA, the CDR3 is TGCAGTGCTTACGACCCGACAGGGCCGTGGGAGCAGTACTTC. Translated, it gives CSAYDPTGPWEQYF.

This clonotype was seen at least ten times. V is TRBV18 and J is TRBJ1-2; D ambiguous. V was cut by 4 bases and J by 7 bases, with 16 bases left in between. The CDR3 length is 14 residues. Germline CDR1 reads KGHSH; CDR2 reads LQKENI. CDR3 sequence: CASSQDMGGAGYTF. The CDR3 nucleotides are TGTGCCAGCTCACAGGATATGGGTGGTGCTGGCTACACCTTC.

V gene TRBV6-5 combines with J gene TRBJ1-1, with D perhaps matching TRBD1 (5 bases). CDR1 is MNHEY, CDR2 SVGAGI, per germline. The CDR3 extends over 14 amino acids. Trimming stripped 9 bases from V and 3 bases from J, with 17 bases between. The CDR3 here is CASSVRVGDTEAFF. CDR3 coding DNA: TGTGCCAGTTCCGTCCGGGTAGGGGACACTGAAGCTTTCTTT.

This clonotype was seen at least ten times. The DNA for the CDR3 is TGTGCCAGTACTCATCGGTACAGGCCGAACACTGAAGCTTTCTTT. It is translated as CASTHRYRPNTEAFF. The J gene is TRBJ1-1, the V gene TRBV19, with D possibly matching TRBD1 (5 bases). Trimming removed 7 bases at V and 1 base at J, with 16 bases between. CDR3 size: 15 residues. Germline assignment: CDR1 LNHDA and CDR2 SQIVND (reference sequence).

This clonotype was detected only a few times. This chain connects TRBV10-3 to TRBJ1-1, with 10 bases matching TRBD1. Germline trimming cut 6 bases from V and 3 bases from J; bases unmatched to any gene: 1. The CDR3 is 13 residues long. Germline assignment: CDR1 ENHRY and CDR2 SYGVKD. The CDR3 nucleotides read TGTGCCATCAGAGGGACAGGGGACACTGAAGCTTTCTTT. It translates to CAIRGTGDTEAFF.

In its sample, this clonotype was seen many times. The chain carries TRBV7-2 and TRBJ1-6, with D possibly matching TRBD1 (5 bases). The germline V gene has CDR1 SGHTA and CDR2 FQGNSA. The CDR3 contains 15 residues. The V gene lost 5 bases and the J gene lost 5 bases, with 13 bases spanning the gap. The CDR3 here is CASSRQGGNNSPLHF. CDR3 DNA sequence: TGTGCCAGCAGCCGCCAGGGTGGAAATAATTCACCCCTCCACTTT.

This clonotype is a singleton in its sample. The rearrangement uses TRBV27 and TRBJ2-2, with unresolved D. V was trimmed by 3 bases and J by 0 bases, leaving 11 bases between them. The germline gives CDR1 MNHEY, CDR2 SMNVEV (reference sequence). This CDR3 region has 16 residues. DNA of the CDR3: TGTGCCAGCAGTTTTACGACGTTTTCGAACACCGGGGAGCTGTTTTTT. This translates into CASSFTTFSNTGELFF.

The chain has TRBV11-1 and TRBJ2-2; either TRBD1 or TRBD2 may fit D (5 bases each). Trimming took off 4 bases at V and 0 bases at J, with 6 bases between the two ends. The CDR3 has 14 amino acids. Per the germline V gene, CDR1 is SGHAT and CDR2 is FQDESV (reference sequence). CDR3 residues: CASSWDPNTGELFF. In DNA, the CDR3 is TGTGCCAGCAGCTGGGACCCGAACACCGGGGAGCTGTTTTTT.

This clonotype has a count of ten or more. The chain recombines TRBV7-7 with TRBJ2-5; no clear D. From germline, CDR1 is SSHAT and CDR2 FNYEAQ (reference sequence). The V end was cut by 4 bases, the J end by 4 bases, with 16 bases between. The CDR3 has 15 amino acids. CDR3 in amino acids: CASSYVASLSETQYF. The CDR3 bases are TGTGCCAGCAGCTATGTGGCCAGCCTCTCAGAGACCCAGTACTTC.

The V gene is TRBV20-1, the J gene TRBJ1-2; tentatively, D is TRBD1 (6 bases). Trimming stripped 6 bases from V and 6 bases from J, with 17 bases between. The CDR3 spans 13 residues. Germline values: CDR1 DFQATT, CDR2 SNEGSKA (reference sequence). CDR3 sequence reads: CSAEGGGADGYTF. The CDR3 region has the DNA TGCAGTGCAGAAGGAGGGGGGGCGGATGGCTACACCTTC.

This clonotype has a handful of counts. J is TRBJ1-6 and V is TRBV5-1; weak D call: TRBD1 (6 bases). The germline V and J ends were trimmed by 4 bases and 3 bases, with 8 bases remaining between them. Germline-derived CDR1 and CDR2 are SGHRS and YFSETQ. CDR3 length: 14 amino acids. CDR3 amino acids: CASSLDSYNSPLHF. CDR3 nucleotide sequence: TGCGCCAGCAGCCTGGACAGCTATAATTCACCCCTCCACTTT.

This clonotype was seen many times. The CDR3 sequence: CASRPTSGRYEQYF. As DNA, the CDR3 is TGTGCCAGTAGACCGACTAGCGGGAGATACGAGCAGTACTTC. The chain uses TRBV19 and TRBJ2-7, with 12 nucleotides matching TRBD2. CDR1 LNHDA and CDR2 SQIVND come from the germline V gene (reference sequence). The CDR3 is 14 residues long. The junction had 4 bases not matched to a gene; V was cut back by 6 bases and J by 4 bases.

This chain links TRBV2 with TRBJ1-2; D perhaps matches TRBD1 (5 bases). The V gene's germline CDR1 is SNHLY and CDR2 FYNNEI. The V end was cut by 8 bases, the J end by 5 bases, with 12 bases between. There are 12 residues in the CDR3. The DNA of the CDR3 is TGTGCCAGCTCTGAACGGGGGTATGGCTACACCTTC. The encoded protein is CASSERGYGYTF.

This clonotype was counted ten times or more. V usage is TRBV12-3 or TRBV12-4 and J usage is TRBJ2-5; 12 bases line up with TRBD2. Trimming at V came to 3 bases and at J to 5 bases, leaving 7 bases not matched to a gene. CDR3 size: 16 residues. The CDR3, as DNA: TGTGCCAGCAGTTTCGGACTAGCGGGAAATGCGGAGACCCAGTACTTC. Translating gives CASSFGLAGNAETQYF.

This clonotype was counted between two and nine times. The chain recombines TRBV29-1 with TRBJ1-5; the match to TRBD1 covers 9 bases. This CDR3 is 14 amino acids long. The germline gives CDR1 SQVTM, CDR2 ANQGSEA. V lost 6 bases, J lost 2 bases, and 5 bases stayed unmatched. DNA of the CDR3: TGCAGCGTGGGGGACAGGGACGGCAATCAGCCCCAGCATTTT. It specifies CSVGDRDGNQPQHF.